Reported below is one TCR beta chain. Its matching antigen is unknown. PCR primers comprised 60 Vbeta and 13 Jbeta primers. Here immunoSEQ multiplex PCR was the method, and the copy in TCRdb shows in-frame clones only, minus some. In the table there are about 160,000 clones, about three quarters of which are singletons. The data belong to a study of cytomegalovirus exposure and HLA in healthy donors. Findings and caveats of the study: The authors confirmed in vitro that three CMV-associated chains were specific for CMV antigens.

Sequencing was carried out using PBMCs. This TCR was sampled from a woman aged 40 to 50 in good health and CMV-seropositive.

Here the CDR3 DNA reads TGCAGCGTTGAAGACGGGTGGCTTAGCGGGGGGGTAAATGAGCAGTTCTTC. This sequence encodes CSVEDGWLSGGVNEQFF. The chain carries TRBV29-1 and TRBJ2-1; 11 bases agree with TRBD2. J gave up 7 bases and V 0 bases, and 11 bases lay outside the gene matches. The CDR3 has 17 amino acids. Germline assignment: CDR1 SQVTM and CDR2 ANQGSEA.